These 10 T cell receptor beta chains originate from one sample sequenced in a study of T cells in localized non-small cell lung cancer. This table comes from immunoSEQ multiplex PCR, and its TCRdb copy is limited to in-frame clones, with some not included. The sample lists some 55,000 clones; around 86% were seen once. This specimen consisted of peripheral blood, obtained before any cancer treatment. The receptors originated from a female donor over 55 with stage II squamous cell lung carcinoma.

V and J are TRBV5-1 and TRBJ2-5; 9 bases map to TRBD2. The CDR3 contains 15 residues. Germline V lookup: CDR1 SGHRS, CDR2 YFSETQ. Trimming removed 2 bases from V and 5 bases from J; junction bases left unmatched: 7. The CDR3 protein is CASSLGGGAEETQYF. The CDR3 DNA reads TGCGCCAGCAGCTTAGGCGGGGGGGCTGAGGAGACCCAGTACTTC.

The CDR3 loop is CASSFNSGYYSNQPQHF. The CDR3 DNA follows: TGTGCCAGCAGCTTCAACTCAGGGTATTATAGCAATCAGCCCCAGCATTTT. This chain joins TRBV5-8 and TRBJ1-5; perhaps TRBD1 as D (5 bases). V was clipped by 2 bases and J by 0 bases, with 15 bases between them. Germline CDR1 SGHTS, CDR2 YDEGEE. CDR3 size: 17 residues.

This sequence joins TRBV18 and TRBJ2-5; D ambiguous. Germline V CDR1 and CDR2: KGHSH, LQKENI. The CDR3 runs to 14 residues. V was clipped by 0 bases and J by 3 bases, with 8 bases between them. The CDR3 reads CASSPPRPEETQYF. Written as DNA, the CDR3 is TGTGCCAGCTCACCACCGCGGCCAGAAGAGACCCAGTACTTC. Together with reference TRBV18 and TRBJ2-5, the CDR3 gives the full variable domain: NAGVMQNPRHLVRRRGQEARLRCSPMKGHSHVYWYRQLPEEGLKFMVYLQKENIIDESGMPKERFSAEFPKEGPSILRIQQVVRGDSAAYFCASSPPRPEETQYFGPGTRLLVL.

The rearrangement joins TRBV15 to TRBJ2-2; D unresolved. This CDR3 has 14 residues. The V end lost 1 base, the J end lost 2 bases, and 5 bases lay between the germline ends. Germline lookup yields CDR1 LNHNV and CDR2 YYDKDF (reference sequence). CDR3 sequence (DNA): TGTGCCACCAGCAGAGTTTTCAACACCGGGGAGCTGTTTTTT. As protein: CATSRVFNTGELFF.

The chain couples TRBV7-2 to TRBJ2-7; 8 bases match TRBD1. The CDR3 loop spans 14 amino acids. The V and J ends lost 5 bases and 6 bases, in that order; junction bases with no gene match: 9. CDR1 SGHTA and CDR2 FQGNSA come from the germline V gene. In DNA, the CDR3 is TGTGCCAGCAGCGTAGACAGGGGATGGGGCGAGCAGTACTTC. Translated: CASSVDRGWGEQYF. The variable domain in full, completed from reference TRBV7-2 and TRBJ2-7, reads GAGVSQSPSNKVTEKGKDVELRCDPISGHTALYWYRQSLGQGLEFLIYFQGNSAPDKSGLPSDRFSAERTGGSVSTLTIQRTQQEDSAVYLCASSVDRGWGEQYFGPGTRLTVT.

The rearrangement uses TRBV2 and TRBJ1-1, with 7 positions matching TRBD1. Trimming cost V 3 bases and J 4 bases; bases outside gene matches: 5. Germline V gene lookup returns CDR1 SNHLY and CDR2 FYNNEI. CDR3 length: 14 amino acids. The CDR3 is CASSEQGESTEAFF. The CDR3 DNA is TGTGCCAGCAGTGAGCAGGGGGAAAGCACTGAAGCTTTCTTT.

This chain uses TRBV6-6 with TRBJ1-5, with TRBD1 matching 9 bases. The germline V gene has CDR1 MNHNY and CDR2 SVGAGI (reference sequence). The junction had 10 bases not matched to a gene; V was cut back by 4 bases and J by 6 bases. There are 16 residues in the CDR3. CDR3 residues: CASSLTGTGQGQPQHF. For the CDR3, the DNA is TGTGCCAGCAGTTTAACCGGGACAGGGCAGGGTCAGCCCCAGCATTTT.

This rearrangement joins TRBV2 to TRBJ1-3; maybe TRBD1 (5 bases). Looked up from germline, CDR1 is SNHLY and CDR2 is FYNNEI. Trimming pared 7 bases from V and 3 bases from J, leaving 10 bases between. This CDR3 has 13 amino acids. CDR3 sequence (DNA): TGTGCCAGCACAAGGGGACTTGGAAACACCATATATTTT. Residues: CASTRGLGNTIYF. Full variable domain (missing parts from reference TRBV2 and TRBJ1-3): EPEVTQTPSHQVTQMGQEVILRCVPISNHLYFYWYRQILGQKVEFLVSFYNNEISEKSEIFDDQFSVERPDGSNFTLKIRSTKLEDSAMYFCASTRGLGNTIYFGEGSWLTVV.

The chain carries TRBV19 and TRBJ2-2; 8 positions agree with TRBD1. The CDR3 extends over 14 amino acids. After removal of 6 bases from V and 6 bases from J, the junction contained 6 bases not matched to a gene. Germline lookup yields CDR1 LNHDA and CDR2 SQIVND (reference sequence). DNA for the CDR3: TGTGCCAGTAGCCCGCAGGGGGCATCCGGGGAGCTGTTTTTT. Protein: CASSPQGASGELFF.

This clone was recorded at least ten times. This chain links TRBV2 with TRBJ2-7; TRBD2 is a possible D gene (6 bases). This CDR3 contains 13 residues. Trimming removed 11 bases at V and 1 base at J, with 15 bases between. Per germline, CDR1 SNHLY and CDR2 FYNNEI. In DNA, the CDR3 is TGTGCCGTCGTGGGCGGGGAGTCCTACGAGCAGTACTTC. It yields the protein CAVVGGESYEQYF.